This TCR beta chain was observed in a study of vaccination effects on CD4 cells after COVID-19. Assay: immunoSEQ multiplex PCR; the TCRdb copy retains only in-frame clones and omits some. The sample has 71,000 or so clones; under 75% are singletons. Antigen-specific CD4+ T cells were expanded with viral peptide pools in the ViraFEST assay before sequencing. Once cultured for around 11 days, the cells underwent separation to obtain CD4+ T cells. Vaccinated recipients, who were negative for nucleocapsid antibodies, had no history of SARS-CoV-2 infection. Roughly 1.8 million PBMC per well received approximately 10 IU/ml IL-2 and 8 to 10 ug/ml peptides in culture. This clone was detected only a few times. Its antigen is unidentified. The ends lost 6 bases at V and 2 bases at J; junction bases unmatched: 3. CDR1 and CDR2 (germline): MNHEY, SVGAGI. CDR3 length: 13 amino acids. The study's findings and limits: Marked clonal contraction was seen late after vaccination (in both infection- and vaccine-induced clones). Early post-infection timepoints were missing from the study, which also had few convalescent patients.

This TCR came from a human donor who received a COVID-19 vaccine. V gene TRBV6-5 combines with J gene TRBJ1-2; 7 bases align to TRBD1. Material: CD4+ T cells from PBMCs cultured with HCoV-OC43 spike peptides, obtained before COVID-19 vaccination. Indicated subset: HCoV-OC43 spike overlapping peptide pool stimulation. The DNA of the CDR3 is TGTGCCAGCAGAGCGGGACAGAACTATGGCTACACCTTC. The encoded protein is CASRAGQNYGYTF.